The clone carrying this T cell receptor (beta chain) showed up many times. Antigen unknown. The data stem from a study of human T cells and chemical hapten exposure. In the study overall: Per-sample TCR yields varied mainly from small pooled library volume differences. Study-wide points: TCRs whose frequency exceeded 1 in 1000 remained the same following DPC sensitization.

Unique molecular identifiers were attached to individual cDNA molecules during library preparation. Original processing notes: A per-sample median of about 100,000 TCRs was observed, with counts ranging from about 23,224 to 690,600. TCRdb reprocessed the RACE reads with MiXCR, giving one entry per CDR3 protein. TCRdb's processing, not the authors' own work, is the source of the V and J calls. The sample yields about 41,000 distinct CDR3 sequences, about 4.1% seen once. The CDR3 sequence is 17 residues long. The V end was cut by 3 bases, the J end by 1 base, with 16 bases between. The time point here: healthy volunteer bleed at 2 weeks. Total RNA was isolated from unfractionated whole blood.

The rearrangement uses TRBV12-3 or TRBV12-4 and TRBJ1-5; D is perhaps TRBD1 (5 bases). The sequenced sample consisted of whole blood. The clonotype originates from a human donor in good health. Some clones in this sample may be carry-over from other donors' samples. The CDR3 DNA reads TGTGCCAGCAGTTTGGGGCAGGAAAGGGCAAGCAATCAGCCCCAGCATTTT. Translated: CASSLGQERASNQPQHF.